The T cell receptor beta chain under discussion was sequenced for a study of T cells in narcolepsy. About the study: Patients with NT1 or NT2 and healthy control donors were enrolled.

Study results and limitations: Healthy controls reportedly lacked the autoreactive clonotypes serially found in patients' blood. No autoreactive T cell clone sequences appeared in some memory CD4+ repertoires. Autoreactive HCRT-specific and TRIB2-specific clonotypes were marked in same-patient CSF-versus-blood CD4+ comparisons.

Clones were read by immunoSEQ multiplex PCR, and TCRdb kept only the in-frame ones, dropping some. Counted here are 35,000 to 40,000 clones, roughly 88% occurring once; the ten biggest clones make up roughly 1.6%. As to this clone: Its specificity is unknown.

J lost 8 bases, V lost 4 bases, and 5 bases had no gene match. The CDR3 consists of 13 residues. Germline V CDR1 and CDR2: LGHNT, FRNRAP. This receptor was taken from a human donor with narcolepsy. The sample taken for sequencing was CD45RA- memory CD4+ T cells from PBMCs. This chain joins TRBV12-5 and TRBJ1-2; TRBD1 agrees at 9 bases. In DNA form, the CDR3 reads TGTGCTAGTGGTTGGGGACAGGGAGGCGGCTACACCTTC. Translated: CASGWGQGGGYTF.